Here is one T cell receptor (beta chain) with its context. The sample originates from a study of OX40 agonist ivuxolimab in advanced cancers. Germline V gene lookup returns CDR1 MNHEY and CDR2 SMNVEV (reference sequence). V lost 3 bases and J 11 bases, leaving 20 bases between the germline ends. CDR3 size: 15 residues. Clones were read by immunoSEQ multiplex PCR, and TCRdb kept only the in-frame ones, dropping some. The sample yields under 80,000 clones, over 70% seen once. The TCR sequence derives from an adult with an advanced solid tumor such as melanoma, head and neck, liver or kidney cancer. The sequenced sample was CD4+ or CD8+ T cells sorted from blood, obtained in a trial of the OX40 agonist ivuxolimab. This rearrangement joins TRBV27 to TRBJ1-5; D possibly corresponds to TRBD1 (6 bases). As DNA, the CDR3 is TGTGCCAGCAGTTTGGGGCGGGGGCAACAAGGGGCCCAGCATTTT. Amino acids: CASSLGRGQQGAQHF.